The 7 T cell receptor beta chains listed next were all sequenced from one sample in a study of cytomegalovirus exposure and HLA in healthy donors. The PCR had 60 Vbeta and 13 Jbeta primers. The repertoire was sequenced with immunoSEQ multiplex PCR; TCRdb's copy has only in-frame clones and lacks some. The data show approximately 170,000 clones, about 70% seen once. Sequencing input: PBMCs. The source is a middle-aged woman in good health and CMV-seropositive.

As regards this clone: The junction shows a germline mismatch at one end, possibly a read error. V usage is TRBV7-2 and J usage is TRBJ1-1, with D maybe TRBD1 (5 bases). From germline, CDR1 is SGHTA and CDR2 FQGNSA. The CDR3 has 15 amino acids. DNA for the CDR3: TGTGCCAGCAGCTTAGGGCCGAAGGGGAACCCTGAAGCTTTCTTT. Its translation: CASSLGPKGNPEAFF. Using reference TRBV7-2 and TRBJ1-1 for the parts outside the CDR3, the full variable domain is GAGVSQSPSNKVTEKGKDVELRCDPISGHTALYWYRQSLGQGLEFLIYFQGNSAPDKSGLPSDRFSAERTGGSVSTLTIQRTQQEDSAVYLCASSLGPKGNPEAFFGQGTRLTVV.

J is TRBJ2-7 and V is TRBV6-1, with D maybe TRBD1 (6 bases). The germline gives CDR1 MNHNS, CDR2 SASEGT. The ends were cut back, 6 bases at V and 4 bases at J, with 10 bases in the middle. This CDR3 region has 12 residues. Here the CDR3 reads CASSRTVYEQYF. The CDR3 DNA reads TGTGCCAGCAGCCGGACAGTTTACGAGCAGTACTTC.

V is TRBV19 and J is TRBJ1-1, with 12 bases identical to TRBD1. Germline trimming cut 5 bases from V and 5 bases from J; bases unmatched to any gene: 6. The CDR3 has 15 amino acids. Looked up from germline, CDR1 is LNHDA and CDR2 is SQIVND (reference sequence). The CDR3 protein is CASSHRDRGQTEAFF. The CDR3 coding sequence is TGTGCCAGTAGTCACCGGGACAGGGGGCAGACTGAAGCTTTCTTT.

V gene TRBV2 combines with J gene TRBJ2-7, with a possible D match to TRBD1 (5 bases). The V gene lost 1 base and the J gene lost 3 bases, with 10 bases spanning the gap. Germline CDR1 and CDR2: SNHLY and FYNNEI. This CDR3 spans 14 amino acids. CDR3 in DNA: TGTGCCAGCAGTGAAGGCCAGGGAAGCTACGAGCAGTACTTC. Its translation is CASSEGQGSYEQYF.

The chain has TRBV18 and TRBJ2-7; 10 nucleotides match TRBD1. The CDR3 contains 17 residues. J gave up 5 bases and V 3 bases, and 13 bases lay outside the gene matches. Germline V CDR1 and CDR2: KGHSH, LQKENI. CDR3 region: CASSPMDADRGVHEQYF. The CDR3 bases are TGTGCCAGCTCACCCATGGACGCGGACAGGGGGGTCCACGAGCAGTACTTC.

The rearrangement uses TRBV9 and TRBJ2-1; 10 bases fit TRBD2. The junction had 8 bases not matched to a gene; V was cut back by 0 bases and J by 8 bases. The CDR3 loop spans 16 amino acids. Germline loops: CDR1 SGDLS, CDR2 YYNGEE. CDR3 in DNA: TGTGCCAGCAGCGTAGCTTCAACTAGCGGGGTTGATGAGCAGTTCTTC. This encodes CASSVASTSGVDEQFF.

The chain recombines TRBV5-4 with TRBJ2-1; D is perhaps TRBD2 (6 bases). The germline gives CDR1 SGHNT, CDR2 YYREEE (reference sequence). The CDR3 totals 17 residues. Trimming took 6 bases from V and 3 from J, leaving 22 bases between them. The chain's CDR3 is CASIRRVAAGNYNEQFF. For the CDR3, the DNA is TGTGCCAGCATTAGAAGGGTAGCGGCAGGGAACTACAATGAGCAGTTCTTC.